One sample yielded the 19 T cell receptor beta chains listed below, sequenced in a study of blood T cell repertoires in COVID-19. Method: immunoSEQ multiplex PCR; TCRdb's copy keeps in-frame clones and lacks some. The sample includes approximately 210,000 clones, about 86% of them seen just once. Sequenced material: PBMCs or T cells enriched from blood (not recorded which). The source is a woman in her fifties or sixties with acute COVID-19.

The DNA of the CDR3 is TGTGCCAGCAGCTTAGCCGGGTACCAAGAGACCCAGTACTTC. Protein: CASSLAGYQETQYF. V gene TRBV7-2 combines with J gene TRBJ2-5; D uncertain. From germline, CDR1 is SGHTA and CDR2 FQGNSA. V gave up 0 bases and J gave up 0 bases, with 5 bases separating them. The CDR3 consists of 14 residues.

The chain employs TRBV7-2 and TRBJ1-4; 9 positions agree with TRBD1. The CDR3 extends over 15 amino acids. The junction had 1 base not matched to a gene; V was cut back by 3 bases and J by 2 bases. Germline assignment: CDR1 SGHTA and CDR2 FQGNSA. Here the CDR3 reads CASSFTGGTNEKLFF. The CDR3 DNA reads TGTGCCAGCAGCTTTACAGGGGGCACTAATGAAAAACTGTTTTTT. Complete variable domain (other parts from reference TRBV7-2 and TRBJ1-4): GAGVSQSPSNKVTEKGKDVELRCDPISGHTALYWYRQSLGQGLEFLIYFQGNSAPDKSGLPSDRFSAERTGGSVSTLTIQRTQQEDSAVYLCASSFTGGTNEKLFFGSGTQLSVL.

V usage is TRBV6-5 and J usage is TRBJ1-5; 7 positions match TRBD1. CDR3 length equals 15 residues. The V gene end was trimmed by 6 bases and the J gene end by 2 bases; junction bases not matched to a gene: 7. Germline-derived CDR1 and CDR2 are MNHEY and SVGAGI. CDR3: CASRGRQGGNQPQHF. In DNA, the CDR3 is TGTGCCAGCAGGGGAAGACAGGGTGGCAATCAGCCCCAGCATTTT.

V is TRBV5-1 and J is TRBJ2-4; 9 bases match TRBD2. CDR3 size: 15 residues. Germline assignment: CDR1 SGHRS and CDR2 YFSETQ. V was clipped by 1 base and J by 9 bases; unmatched bases: 8. The DNA of the CDR3 is TGCGCCAGCAGCTTGAACACCGCGCGGGAGGGCATTCAGTACTTC. This codes for CASSLNTAREGIQYF.

V is TRBV3-1 (or the pseudogene TRBV3-2) and J is TRBJ1-5, with 9 bases fitting TRBD1. The CDR3 has 17 amino acids. CDR1 LGHDT and CDR2 YNNKEL come from the germline V gene (reference sequence). V lost 0 bases and J lost 4; bases outside the gene matches: 7. The CDR3 loop is CASSQDATGQGNQPQHF. The DNA for the CDR3 is TGTGCCAGCAGCCAAGATGCCACGGGACAGGGAAATCAGCCCCAGCATTTT.

V usage is TRBV7-6 and J usage is TRBJ2-1, with a weak D call TRBD1 (6 bases). Trimming shortened V by 8 bases and J by 7 bases, and 18 bases separated the two germline ends. Per germline, CDR1 SGHVS and CDR2 FNYEAQ. This CDR3 spans 14 amino acids. The CDR3 DNA sequence: TGTGCCAGCCAGGGGTCGAACGGAGGAAATGAGCAGTTCTTC. This codes for CASQGSNGGNEQFF.

The J gene is TRBJ1-3, the V gene TRBV19; D uncertain. CDR3 length equals 14 residues. Germline lookup yields CDR1 LNHDA and CDR2 SQIVND (reference sequence). V lost 5 bases and J 2 bases, leaving 10 bases between the germline ends. The DNA for the CDR3 is TGTGCCAGTAGTGTCCGCGGCACTGGAAACACCATATATTTT. Its translation: CASSVRGTGNTIYF.

This sequence joins TRBV9 and TRBJ2-2; D is perhaps TRBD2 (7 bases). V lost 0 bases, J lost 4 bases, and 13 bases lay in between. CDR3 length equals 16 residues. CDR1 and CDR2 (germline): SGDLS, YYNGEE. In DNA, the CDR3 is TGTGCCAGCAGCGTAGCGGGGGGCTCGGTCACCGGGGAGCTGTTTTTT. Protein: CASSVAGGSVTGELFF.

With regard to this clone: Other DNA sequences within the sample encode an identical CDR3. The V and J genes are TRBV19 and TRBJ1-5; the match to TRBD1 covers 7 bases. The CDR3 sequence is 15 residues long. CDR1 and CDR2 from the germline V gene are LNHDA and SQIVND (reference sequence). Trimming removed 5 bases from V and 0 bases from J; junction bases left unmatched: 4. This chain's CDR3 is CASSRTGDSNQPQHF. CDR3 nucleotides: TGTGCCAGTAGTCGAACAGGGGATAGCAATCAGCCCCAGCATTTT.

This sequence joins TRBV7-2 and TRBJ2-5; the match to TRBD2 covers 9 bases. The germline V gene encodes CDR1 SGHTA and CDR2 FQGNSA. CDR3 size: 17 residues. J gave up 5 bases and V 5 bases, and 15 bases lay outside the gene matches. The CDR3 reads CASSRVLLSGSLETQYF. In DNA form, the CDR3 reads TGTGCCAGCAGCCGTGTATTGCTTAGCGGGAGTTTGGAGACCCAGTACTTC.

This clone was found once. V gene TRBV15 combines with J gene TRBJ2-1; perhaps TRBD1 as D (5 bases). This CDR3 contains 15 residues. Germline V gene data show CDR1 as LNHNV and CDR2 as YYDKDF (reference sequence). Trimming left V 1 base short and J 3 bases short, with 10 bases between. CDR3 protein: CATSRGGQLYNEQFF. The CDR3 nucleotides are TGTGCCACCAGCAGAGGGGGCCAACTCTACAATGAGCAGTTCTTC.

The chain carries TRBV6-2 or TRBV6-3 and TRBJ2-7, with TRBD1 identical over 10 bases. V was pared by 2 bases and J by 2 bases, with 3 bases of the junction left unmatched. The CDR3 is 15 residues long. CDR1 and CDR2 from the germline V gene are MNHEY and SVGEGT. In nucleotides, the CDR3 is TGTGCCAGCAGTTACGGGACAGGGGTTGCCTACGAGCAGTACTTC. Protein product: CASSYGTGVAYEQYF.

The genes are TRBV7-9 and TRBJ2-1; D is unresolved. Trimming pared 7 bases from V and 8 bases from J, leaving 21 bases between. Germline-derived CDR1 and CDR2 are SEHNR and FQNEAQ (reference sequence). This CDR3 has 15 residues. CDR3 sequence: CASTIRAASQDEQFF. CDR3 nucleotide sequence: TGTGCCAGCACCATCAGAGCAGCCTCCCAGGATGAGCAGTTCTTC. Supplemented by reference TRBV7-9 and TRBJ2-1, the full variable domain reads DTGVSQNPRHKITKRGQNVTFRCDPISEHNRLYWYRQTLGQGPEFLTYFQNEAQLEKSRLLSDRFSAERPKGSFSTLEIQRTEQGDSAMYLCASTIRAASQDEQFFGPGTRLTVL.

The J gene is TRBJ2-4, the V gene TRBV10-3; tentatively, D is TRBD1 (6 bases). Trimming cost V 4 bases and J 0 bases, with 7 bases left between them. The V gene's germline CDR1 is ENHRY and CDR2 SYGVKD. This CDR3 comprises 14 residues. As DNA, the CDR3 is TGTGCCATCAGTGGGGACACAGCCAAAAACATTCAGTACTTC. This sequence encodes CAISGDTAKNIQYF.

This rearrangement joins TRBV28 to TRBJ1-2; 12 positions agree with TRBD1. V trimming: 5 bases; J trimming: 7 bases; junction bases outside the gene matches: 8. Germline values: CDR1 MDHEN, CDR2 SYDVKM. The CDR3 consists of 15 residues. The CDR3 loop is CASSPPGQGARGYTF. The DNA for the CDR3 is TGTGCCAGCAGTCCCCCGGGACAGGGGGCGCGTGGCTACACCTTC.

The chain has TRBV6-6 and TRBJ1-4; D is unclear. Germline V gene sequence: CDR1 MNHNY, CDR2 SVGAGI (reference sequence). Trimming removed 4 bases at V and 7 bases at J, with 13 bases between. This CDR3 has 14 residues. In DNA form, the CDR3 reads TGTGCCAGCAGTTGGAGTCTAGAGGGTGAAAAACTGTTTTTT. Residues: CASSWSLEGEKLFF.

The chain uses TRBV30 and TRBJ2-7, with TRBD1 identical over 8 bases. This CDR3 spans 17 amino acids. Per germline, CDR1 GTSNPN and CDR2 SVGIG (reference sequence). The ends lost 0 bases at V and 2 bases at J; junction bases unmatched: 12. The CDR3 reads CAWSVGVNWDRPYEQYF. In DNA form, the CDR3 reads TGTGCCTGGAGTGTCGGCGTTAATTGGGACAGGCCCTACGAGCAGTACTTC.

V is TRBV28 and J is TRBJ2-1; 9 positions agree with TRBD2. Germline values: CDR1 MDHEN, CDR2 SYDVKM. This CDR3 has 16 residues. Trimming at V came to 6 bases and at J to 2 bases, leaving 8 bases not matched to a gene. CDR3 in amino acids: CASSRGLAVPYNEQFF. Written as DNA, the CDR3 is TGTGCCAGCAGCCGGGGACTAGCAGTTCCCTACAATGAGCAGTTCTTC.

The J gene is TRBJ2-3, the V gene TRBV18; maybe TRBD2 (6 bases). Germline loops: CDR1 KGHSH, CDR2 LQKENI. With 2 bases removed from V and 9 bases from J, the gap between germline ends came to 12 bases. This CDR3 is built from 13 residues. As DNA, the CDR3 is TGTGCCAGCTCACCAAACTCGGGGGACACGCAGTATTTT. This encodes CASSPNSGDTQYF.